These 20 T cell receptor beta chains were sequenced from one sample in a study of cytomegalovirus exposure and HLA in healthy donors. The table came from immunoSEQ multiplex PCR; TCRdb's copy has only in-frame clones and leaves some out. The sample consists of over 110,000 clones, more than 85% of them appearing once. Specimen: PBMCs. These receptors all come from a man between 18 and 29 years old in good health and CMV-seropositive.

V usage is TRBV30 and J usage is TRBJ2-5; TRBD2 agrees at 8 bases. Germline values: CDR1 GTSNPN, CDR2 SVGIG (reference sequence). The CDR3 sequence is 14 residues long. Trimming removed 0 bases from V and 6 bases from J; junction bases left unmatched: 6. The CDR3 spells CAWSVIAGGQTQYF. The CDR3 DNA reads TGTGCCTGGAGTGTAATCGCGGGAGGCCAGACCCAGTACTTC.

The V and J genes are TRBV28 and TRBJ1-5; D not resolved. V was pared by 6 bases and J by 7 bases, with 16 bases between. Per germline, CDR1 MDHEN and CDR2 SYDVKM. CDR3 size: 14 residues. CDR3 in amino acids: CASSPERLVQPQHF. In nucleotides, the CDR3 is TGTGCCAGCAGCCCCGAGCGATTAGTCCAGCCCCAGCATTTT.

The chain has TRBV5-6 and TRBJ2-5; D is uncertain. The germline V and J ends were trimmed by 3 bases and 10 bases, with 19 bases remaining between them. The CDR3 has 14 amino acids. The germline gives CDR1 SGHDT, CDR2 YYEEEE. The CDR3 loop reads CASSSPPHRANQYF. The CDR3 DNA reads as TGTGCCAGCAGCTCCCCCCCCCACCGAGCGAACCAGTACTTC.

The CDR3, as DNA: TGTGCCAGCAGTCCCACCGGCCCGGGGGAAGCTTTCTTT. Translated: CASSPTGPGEAFF. This chain joins TRBV27 and TRBJ1-1; unclear D gene. Germline loops: CDR1 MNHEY, CDR2 SMNVEV (reference sequence). This CDR3 is built from 13 residues. Deletions cut 5 bases from V and 8 bases from J, with 15 bases between.

This clone was recorded at least ten times. The chain combines TRBV2 with TRBJ1-1; TRBD1 matches at 7 bases. Trimming removed 6 bases from V and 4 bases from J; junction bases left unmatched: 5. CDR3 length: 13 amino acids. Per germline, CDR1 SNHLY and CDR2 FYNNEI. The CDR3 spells CASSVTGSTEAFF. The CDR3 nucleotides read TGTGCCAGCAGCGTGACAGGGAGCACTGAAGCTTTCTTT. Filled out from reference TRBV2 and TRBJ1-1, the complete variable domain reads EPEVTQTPSHQVTQMGQEVILRCVPISNHLYFYWYRQILGQKVEFLVSFYNNEISEKSEIFDDQFSVERPDGSNFTLKIRSTKLEDSAMYFCASSVTGSTEAFFGQGTRLTVV.

The chain joins TRBV9 to TRBJ1-4; 8 bases are a match to TRBD1. The CDR3 has 13 amino acids. After removal of 6 bases from V and 7 bases from J, the junction contained 5 bases not matched to a gene. CDR1 and CDR2 from the germline V gene are SGDLS and YYNGEE. The CDR3 protein is CASNLTGAEKLFF. Written as DNA, the CDR3 is TGTGCCAGCAACCTGACAGGGGCTGAAAAACTGTTTTTT. Supplemented by reference TRBV9 and TRBJ1-4, the full variable domain reads DSGVTQTPKHLITATGQRVTLRCSPRSGDLSVYWYQQSLDQGLQFLIQYYNGEERAKGNILERFSAQQFPDLHSELNLSSLELGDSALYFCASNLTGAEKLFFGSGTQLSVL.

The chain employs TRBV28 and TRBJ1-4, with D possibly TRBD1 on 5 matching bases. V gave up 7 bases and J gave up 4 bases, with 10 bases separating them. The CDR3 has 13 residues. Germline V gives CDR1 MDHEN, CDR2 SYDVKM. CDR3 in DNA: TGTGCCAGCACGGGACTGATTAATGAAAAACTGTTTTTT. Its protein is CASTGLINEKLFF.

This clone has just one count. The rearrangement links TRBV6-6 to TRBJ2-5; TRBD2 agrees at 12 bases. The V gene end was trimmed by 5 bases and the J gene end by 5 bases; junction bases not matched to a gene: 3. The germline gives CDR1 MNHNY, CDR2 SVGAGI (reference sequence). The CDR3 is 14 amino acids. The CDR3 sequence is CASSQLAGGETQYF. CDR3 bases: TGTGCCAGCAGTCAACTAGCGGGGGGTGAGACCCAGTACTTC.

The V call is TRBV19, the J call TRBJ1-5; D unclear. The ends were cut back, 8 bases at V and 4 bases at J, with 9 bases in the middle. Germline V lookup: CDR1 LNHDA, CDR2 SQIVND (reference sequence). There are 12 residues in the CDR3. The CDR3 coding sequence is TGTGCCAGTTCAGAGGTTAATCAGCCCCAGCATTTT. Translation: CASSEVNQPQHF.

J is TRBJ2-1 and V is TRBV11-2; D gene ambiguous. Per germline, CDR1 SGHAT and CDR2 FQNNGV. Trimming left V 3 bases short and J 10 bases short, with 19 bases between. CDR3 length: 15 amino acids. CDR3 nucleotide sequence: TGTGCCAGCAGCTTGGGCTCGAGCTGGGCCGGCGAGCAGTTCTTC. It encodes CASSLGSSWAGEQFF.

The chain is built from TRBV4-2 and TRBJ2-7; D is undetermined. The CDR3 length is 16 residues. The V and J ends lost 0 bases and 1 base respectively, with 13 bases between them. CDR1 is LGHNA and CDR2 is YNFKEQ in the germline V gene. CDR3 sequence reads: CASSQDLSERSYEQYF. In DNA form, the CDR3 reads TGTGCCAGCAGCCAAGATTTGTCGGAGCGATCCTACGAGCAGTACTTC.

V gene TRBV7-9 combines with J gene TRBJ1-2; D gene ambiguous. Germline CDR1 SEHNR, CDR2 FQNEAQ (reference sequence). V gave up 4 bases and J gave up 3 bases, with 12 bases separating them. The CDR3 consists of 14 residues. CDR3 sequence (DNA): TGTGCCAGCAGCTCGGAGTGGCACTACTATGGCTACACCTTC. This encodes CASSSEWHYYGYTF.

This chain joins TRBV7-9 and TRBJ2-3, with D possibly matching TRBD1 (5 bases). The CDR3 has 15 residues. The ends were cut back, 5 bases at V and 4 bases at J, with 16 bases in the middle. CDR1 is SEHNR, CDR2 FQNEAQ, per germline (reference sequence). The DNA of the CDR3 is TGTGCCAGCAGCCGTACATTGCAGGGATCAGATACGCAGTATTTT. This encodes CASSRTLQGSDTQYF.

The chain carries TRBV5-6 and TRBJ2-1; a possible D gene is TRBD1 (6 bases). The V gene lost 0 bases and the J gene lost 3 bases, with 13 bases spanning the gap. The CDR3 length is 16 residues. Germline V lookup: CDR1 SGHDT, CDR2 YYEEEE. The CDR3 sequence: CASSLGQGLRYNEQFF. DNA for the CDR3: TGTGCCAGCAGCTTGGGGCAGGGGTTACGCTACAATGAGCAGTTCTTC. Together with reference TRBV5-6 and TRBJ2-1, the CDR3 gives the full variable domain: DAGVTQSPTHLIKTRGQQVTLRCSPKSGHDTVSWYQQALGQGPQFIFQYYEEEERQRGNFPDRFSGHQFPNYSSELNVNALLLGDSALYLCASSLGQGLRYNEQFFGPGTRLTVL.

The chain uses TRBV7-8 and TRBJ2-3, with 12 bases lining up with TRBD2. After removal of 5 bases from V and 3 bases from J, the junction contained 6 bases not matched to a gene. The CDR3 spans 16 residues. The germline V gene has CDR1 SGHVS and CDR2 FQNEAQ. The chain's CDR3 is CASSARLAGETDTQYF. The CDR3 DNA is TGTGCCAGCAGCGCCCGACTAGCGGGAGAAACAGATACGCAGTATTTT.

This chain links TRBV9 with TRBJ2-5; 9 nucleotides match TRBD1. V shed 5 bases and J 1 base; nucleotides not matched to a gene: 12. The CDR3 has 17 residues. CDR1 and CDR2 from the germline V gene are SGDLS and YYNGEE. The chain's CDR3 is CASSPGQGLLLQETQYF. The CDR3 DNA reads TGTGCCAGCAGTCCGGGACAGGGATTACTCCTCCAAGAGACCCAGTACTTC.

The gene calls are TRBV2 and TRBJ1-5; 8 bases match TRBD1. Germline loops: CDR1 SNHLY, CDR2 FYNNEI. J gave up 2 bases and V 3 bases, and 3 bases lay outside the gene matches. The CDR3 is made up of 15 amino acids. CDR3 in DNA: TGTGCCAGCAGTGATTGGGGACAGGGCAATCAGCCCCAGCATTTT. This encodes CASSDWGQGNQPQHF.

The rearrangement uses TRBV9 and TRBJ2-5; D gene uncertain. The germline V gene has CDR1 SGDLS and CDR2 YYNGEE. There are 16 residues in the CDR3. V shed 4 bases and J shed 5 bases, with 21 bases lying between them. The CDR3 spells CASSTQKASRVETQYF. CDR3 nucleotide sequence: TGTGCCAGCAGCACTCAAAAAGCGAGCCGAGTGGAGACCCAGTACTTC. Drawing the rest from reference TRBV9 and TRBJ2-5, the complete variable domain is DSGVTQTPKHLITATGQRVTLRCSPRSGDLSVYWYQQSLDQGLQFLIQYYNGEERAKGNILERFSAQQFPDLHSELNLSSLELGDSALYFCASSTQKASRVETQYFGPGTRLLVL.

The chain couples TRBV5-1 to TRBJ2-1, with D possibly TRBD2 on 5 matching bases. Germline V gene lookup returns CDR1 SGHRS and CDR2 YFSETQ. This CDR3 spans 15 amino acids. The V end was cut by 0 bases, the J end by 0 bases, with 7 bases between. CDR3 sequence reads: CASSLGGYSYNEQFF. CDR3 nucleotide sequence: TGCGCCAGCAGCTTGGGAGGGTACTCCTACAATGAGCAGTTCTTC.

The genes are TRBV28 and TRBJ2-2; the D gene is possibly TRBD2 (5 bases). CDR1 and CDR2 (germline): MDHEN, SYDVKM. The germline V and J ends were trimmed by 4 bases and 0 bases, with 12 bases remaining between them. The CDR3 consists of 16 residues. Here the CDR3 reads CASSSSHGANTGELFF. CDR3 DNA sequence: TGTGCCAGCAGTTCCTCCCACGGGGCGAACACCGGGGAGCTGTTTTTT.